This passage covers 10 T cell receptor beta chains from one sample sequenced in a study of T-cell reconstitution after alpha-beta-depleted transplantation in children. Using unique molecular identifiers, the investigators prepared the TCRbeta library. One entry per CDR3 protein results from TCRdb running MiXCR on the PCR reads. The sample records about 78,000 distinct CDR3 sequences, 11% to 15% being singletons. The sequencing used PBMCs, mostly from graft donor cells, collected 180 days after TCRalphabeta/CD19-depleted stem cell transplant. These receptor sequences come from a male patient under 10 years old who had a stem cell transplant for acute lymphoblastic leukemia, so the T cells may come from the graft donor.

DNA of the CDR3: TGCAGTGCTTCCCGGGGCATCTACGAGCAGTACTTC. Its translation: CSASRGIYEQYF. The V call is TRBV20-1, the J call TRBJ2-7, with D perhaps matching TRBD1 or TRBD2 (5 bases each). V gave up 5 bases and J gave up 3 bases, with 11 bases separating them. The CDR3 extends over 12 amino acids. CDR1 DFQATT and CDR2 SNEGSKA come from the germline V gene (reference sequence).

The table lists this clonotype with a few counts. J is TRBJ2-3 and V is TRBV7-2; D not certain. Germline CDR1 is SGHTA and CDR2 is FQGNSA. The CDR3 spans 14 residues. V was clipped by 3 bases and J by 0 bases, with 7 bases between them. The CDR3 reads CASSLAPSTDTQYF. Here the CDR3 DNA reads TGTGCCAGCAGCTTGGCGCCTAGCACAGATACGCAGTATTTT.

In this sample, this clonotype turned up a few times. The chain combines TRBV10-3 with TRBJ2-5; no reliable D call. This CDR3 comprises 13 residues. V was clipped by 2 bases and J by 2 bases, with 6 bases between them. Germline CDR1 reads ENHRY; CDR2 reads SYGVKD. CDR3 DNA sequence: TGTGCCATCAGTGAGGTGGCGCAAGAGACCCAGTACTTC. Protein sequence: CAISEVAQETQYF.

The CDR3 nucleotides read TGTGCCAGCAGCCAAGATGGGGGACAGGCCCAAGAGACCCAGTACTTC. Amino acids: CASSQDGGQAQETQYF. The chain links TRBV4-2 to TRBJ2-5; 8 nucleotides agree with TRBD1. Germline CDR1 reads LGHNA; CDR2 reads YNFKEQ. The V and J ends lost 0 bases and 1 base, in that order; junction bases with no gene match: 4. This CDR3 spans 16 amino acids.

This clonotype was detected only a few times. J is TRBJ1-6 and V is TRBV11-2; the D is unclear. Germline V gene data show CDR1 as SGHAT and CDR2 as FQNNGV. The V end lost 5 bases, the J end lost 0 bases, and 5 bases lay between the germline ends. CDR3 length: 14 residues. CDR3 amino acids: CASSPSSYNSPLHF. In nucleotides, the CDR3 is TGTGCCAGCAGCCCGAGCTCCTATAATTCACCCCTCCACTTT.

In this sample, this clonotype turned up a few times. The V gene is TRBV5-1, the J gene TRBJ2-3; 9 nucleotides match TRBD2. This CDR3 is built from 14 residues. V shed 7 bases and J 1 base; nucleotides not matched to a gene: 4. Germline lookup yields CDR1 SGHRS and CDR2 YFSETQ. The CDR3 protein is CASGLAGGTDTQYF. The CDR3 nucleotides are TGCGCCAGCGGATTAGCGGGGGGCACAGATACGCAGTATTTT.

The chain combines TRBV12-3 or TRBV12-4 with TRBJ2-3; D gene uncertain. The CDR3 covers 11 residues. The V end lost 5 bases, the J end lost 4 bases, and 4 bases lay between the germline ends. This CDR3 is CASSKSDTQYF. In DNA form, the CDR3 reads TGTGCCAGCAGTAAATCAGATACGCAGTATTTT.

Only one count was recorded for this clonotype. The chain couples TRBV7-9 to TRBJ2-6, with D possibly matching TRBD1 (5 bases). V lost 6 bases and J lost 0, with 15 bases in between. Looked up from germline, CDR1 is SEHNR and CDR2 is FQNEAQ (reference sequence). The CDR3 length is 17 residues. As DNA, the CDR3 is TGTGCCAGCAGGCCCGTGAAAGGGGCCTCTGGGGCCAACGTCCTGACTTTC. Protein product: CASRPVKGASGANVLTF.

The rearrangement links TRBV5-1 to TRBJ2-7; D call uncertain. Germline V gives CDR1 SGHRS, CDR2 YFSETQ. This CDR3 region has 18 residues. V lost 4 bases and J lost 0, with 23 bases in between. As DNA, the CDR3 is TGCGCCAGCAGCCCGAGATCCCCTACGGCAGGACCCTCCTACGAGCAGTACTTC. Protein: CASSPRSPTAGPSYEQYF.

This clonotype was counted many times. CDR3 residues: CSVARTGLNTEAFF. In nucleotides, the CDR3 is TGCAGCGTTGCTCGGACAGGCTTGAACACTGAAGCTTTCTTT. This chain connects TRBV29-1 to TRBJ1-1, with 7 bases aligning to TRBD1. The CDR3 is 14 amino acids. Germline CDR1 is SQVTM and CDR2 is ANQGSEA. The V gene end was trimmed by 4 bases and the J gene end by 0 bases; junction bases not matched to a gene: 5.